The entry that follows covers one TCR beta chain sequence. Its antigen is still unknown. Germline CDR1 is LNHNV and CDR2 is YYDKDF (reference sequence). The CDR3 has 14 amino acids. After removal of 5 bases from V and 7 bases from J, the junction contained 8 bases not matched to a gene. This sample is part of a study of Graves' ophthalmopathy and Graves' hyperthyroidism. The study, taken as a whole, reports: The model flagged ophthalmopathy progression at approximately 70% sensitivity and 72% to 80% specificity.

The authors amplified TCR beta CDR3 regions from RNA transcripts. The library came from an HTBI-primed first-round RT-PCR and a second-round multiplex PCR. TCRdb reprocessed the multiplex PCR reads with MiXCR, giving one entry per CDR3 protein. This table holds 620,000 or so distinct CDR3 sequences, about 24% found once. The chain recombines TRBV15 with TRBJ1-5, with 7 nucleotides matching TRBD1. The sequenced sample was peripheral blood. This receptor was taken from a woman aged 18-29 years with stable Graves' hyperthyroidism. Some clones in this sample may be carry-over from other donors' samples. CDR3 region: CATSEQGLSQPQHF. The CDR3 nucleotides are TGTGCCACCAGCGAACAGGGGCTGAGCCAGCCCCAGCATTTT.